This T cell receptor (beta chain) was sequenced in a study of cytomegalovirus exposure and HLA in healthy donors. Overall study context: The early release's HLA-typed donors yielded approximately 82 million unique TCRs. Study outcomes and limitations: Common viral pathogens (according to a later analysis) appeared linked to several of the most significant clusters.

For this clone: Antigen: not known.

The PCR contained 60 Vbeta and 13 Jbeta primers. Some clones are missing from TCRdb's copy, which holds only in-frame ones; the method was immunoSEQ multiplex PCR. Among about 150,000 clones listed, 50% to 75% were seen once. The specimen sequenced was PBMCs. The TCR sequence derives from a woman aged 60 to 75 in good health and CMV-seropositive.

CDR3 protein: CASSFTGAYQPQHF. CDR3 in DNA: TGTGCCAGTAGCTTCACAGGAGCCTATCAGCCCCAGCATTTT. The genes are TRBV19 and TRBJ1-5, with D possibly TRBD1 on 5 matching bases. Trimming shortened V by 6 bases and J by 5 bases, and 14 bases separated the two germline ends. The CDR3 length is 14 residues. CDR1 and CDR2 from the germline V gene are LNHDA and SQIVND (reference sequence).